Detailed here is one T cell receptor (beta chain). These data originate in a study of blood T cell repertoires in COVID-19. Whole-study context: Collection of acute and convalescent COVID-19 samples took place in the United States, Italy and Spain. The analysed material was cDNA or gDNA that came from T cells, B-cell-depleted T cells, or PBMCs.

Per the original data handling: The assay estimated nucleated cells by amplifying reference gene primers. Sequencing was performed with immunoSEQ multiplex PCR; in TCRdb, only in-frame clones are kept and a portion is missing. The V and J calls and clone size are taken from that table; D and trimming were inferred from the DNA. The table shows more than 90,000 clones, with 70% to 85% occurring only once. The source of this sequence is a human donor in a cohort sampled during active COVID-19. Sequencing was done on a sample of peripheral blood.

The CDR3 sequence: CASSLDEAGGTDTQYF. The CDR3 DNA follows: TGTGCCAGCTCACTAGATGAAGCGGGGGGCACAGATACGCAGTATTTT. This chain uses TRBV18 with TRBJ2-3; 8 nucleotides match TRBD2. The germline V gene has CDR1 KGHSH and CDR2 LQKENI. V lost 4 bases to trimming and J lost 1 base; unmatched junction nucleotides: 7. The CDR3 is 16 residues long. The full variable domain, its missing parts supplied by reference TRBV18 and TRBJ2-3, is NAGVMQNPRHLVRRRGQEARLRCSPMKGHSHVYWYRQLPEEGLKFMVYLQKENIIDESGMPKERFSAEFPKEGPSILRIQQVVRGDSAAYFCASSLDEAGGTDTQYFGPGTRLTVL.